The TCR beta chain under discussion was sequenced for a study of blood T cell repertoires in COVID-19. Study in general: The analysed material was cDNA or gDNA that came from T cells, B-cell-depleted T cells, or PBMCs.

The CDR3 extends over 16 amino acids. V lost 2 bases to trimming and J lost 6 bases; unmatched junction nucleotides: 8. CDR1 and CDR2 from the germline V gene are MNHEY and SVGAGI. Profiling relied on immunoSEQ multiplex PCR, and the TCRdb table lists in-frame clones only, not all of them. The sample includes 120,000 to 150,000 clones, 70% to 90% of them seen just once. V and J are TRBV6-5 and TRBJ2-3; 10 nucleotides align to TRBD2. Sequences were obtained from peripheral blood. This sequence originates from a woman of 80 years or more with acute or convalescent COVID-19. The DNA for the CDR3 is TGTGCCAGCAGTTACGGAGCGGGGGGGCGAACGGATACGCAGTATTTT. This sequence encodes CASSYGAGGRTDTQYF.